This T cell receptor (beta chain) was captured by sequencing in a study of OX40 agonist ivuxolimab in advanced cancers. Study-wide context: Three partial responders included one hepatocellular carcinoma patient and two cutaneous melanoma patients. Regarding the study as a whole: The 0.1-3.0 mg/kg partial responders had among the lowest clonal expansion. Researchers report that CD8+ T cells had, on average, more expanded clones than CD4+.

Individuals having autoimmune disease history or systemic immunosuppression were not enrolled. On this clone: Its antigen is still unknown.

Repertoires were generated with immunoSEQ multiplex PCR, while TCRdb's copy carries only in-frame clones and drops some. The sample consists of approximately 26,000 clones, almost 80% of them appearing once. Trimming removed 5 bases from V and 6 bases from J, with 16 bases in between. Germline assignment: CDR1 MGHDK and CDR2 SYGVNS. The CDR3 spans 14 residues. This TCR was recovered from an adult with an advanced solid tumor such as melanoma, head and neck, liver or kidney cancer. Specimen: CD4+ or CD8+ T cells sorted from blood, collected in a trial of the OX40 agonist ivuxolimab. The chain carries TRBV25-1 and TRBJ1-1; maybe TRBD1 (5 bases). The CDR3 DNA reads as TGTGCCAGCAGTCCCCTTACCACAGGTTCTGAAGCTTTCTTT. It yields the protein CASSPLTTGSEAFF. The complete variable domain, with remaining parts taken from reference TRBV25-1 and TRBJ1-1, reads EADIYQTPRYLVIGTGKKITLECSQTMGHDKMYWYQQDPGMELHLIHYSYGVNSTEKGDLSSESTVSRIRTEHFPLTLESARPSHTSQYLCASSPLTTGSEAFFGQGTRLTVV.